The clone carrying this TCR beta chain was seen ten or more times. The CDR3 covers 15 residues. Germline CDR1 is MNHNS and CDR2 is SASEGT. Trimming stripped 5 bases from V and 0 bases from J, with 13 bases between. The data were obtained in a study of identical twins. TCRdb reanalysed the 5' RACE reads using MiXCR and keeps one entry per CDR3 protein. Of 250,000 to 350,000 distinct CDR3 sequences listed, under 9% are singletons. These same data were also listed under a study on yellow fever vaccine responses in identical twins.

This clonotype originated in a woman aged 18-29 years in good health. The chain combines TRBV6-1 with TRBJ1-1; D gene ambiguous. The sample was memory (CD45RO+) T cells sorted from blood. In nucleotides, the CDR3 is TGTGCCAGCAGTACCACGACGGCGATGAACACTGAAGCTTTCTTT. Its translation is CASSTTTAMNTEAFF.